Shown below are 29 T cell receptor beta chains from a single sample sequenced in a study of T cell repertoires in cytomegalovirus infection (dated by TCRdb to between 2017 and 2020). Instrument used: Illumina HiSeq 1500. Using fastp trimming at Q25 and MiXCR clonotype assembly, TCRdb reanalyzed the public sequencing data and kept in-frame beta chains. Rows merge per CDR3 protein into single entries with the most common DNA and genes. The sample contains about 8,000 distinct CDR3 sequences, less than 70% of them found a single time. The ten top clones hold approximately 73% of the sample. No cognate antigen is known for these TCRs. Sequenced: PBMCs, sequenced either directly or after in vitro stimulation (not recorded which). The receptors shown here come from a human donor in good health (CMV status not recorded). Some clones in this sample may be carry-over from other donors' samples.

This clonotype is categorized as medium-sized. The V call is TRBV27, the J call TRBJ1-1; D is ambiguous. The V and J ends lost 1 base and 8 bases respectively, with 14 bases between them. The CDR3 has 14 amino acids. Looked up from germline, CDR1 is MNHEY and CDR2 is SMNVEV (reference sequence). CDR3 protein: CASSLWAKATEAFF. The CDR3 nucleotides are TGTGCCAGCAGTTTATGGGCCAAGGCCACAGAAGCTTTCTTT.

A few counts support this clonotype. The CDR3, as DNA: TGTGCCAGCAGCCCCTCTACTAGCGGGGGGGCTAAAGATACGCAGTATTTT. Translation: CASSPSTSGGAKDTQYF. The V and J genes are TRBV9 and TRBJ2-3; the match to TRBD2 covers 13 bases. Germline lookup yields CDR1 SGDLS and CDR2 YYNGEE. This CDR3 has 17 residues. V was clipped by 4 bases and J by 5 bases; unmatched bases: 10. Using reference TRBV9 and TRBJ2-3 for the parts outside the CDR3, the full variable domain is DSGVTQTPKHLITATGQRVTLRCSPRSGDLSVYWYQQSLDQGLQFLIQYYNGEERAKGNILERFSAQQFPDLHSELNLSSLELGDSALYFCASSPSTSGGAKDTQYFGPGTRLTVL.

For this clonotype: One junction end disagrees with the germline gene, perhaps due to a read error. The V gene is TRBV7-9, the J gene TRBJ2-1; the D is unclear. This CDR3 comprises 16 residues. Germline V CDR1 and CDR2: SEHNR, FQNEAQ (reference sequence). The CDR3 nucleotides are TGTGCCAGCAGCTTTGTGGGAATATACACCTACAATGAGCAGATCTTC. This codes for CASSFVGIYTYNEQIF.

This clonotype was found once. The rearrangement joins TRBV6-6 to TRBJ1-5; possibly TRBD1 for D (6 bases). The CDR3 has 13 residues. CDR1 is MNHNY and CDR2 is SVGAGI in the germline V gene (reference sequence). The V and J ends lost 10 bases and 3 bases respectively, with 13 bases between them. This chain's CDR3 is CATLGQLNQPQHF. The DNA for the CDR3 is TGTGCCACCCTTGGACAGCTCAATCAGCCCCAGCATTTT.

A remark on this clonotype: One end of the junction is discordant with germline, which a read error may explain. The V and J genes are TRBV27 and TRBJ1-5; possible D gene TRBD1, 5 bases. The germline gives CDR1 MNHEY, CDR2 SMNVEV (reference sequence). This CDR3 spans 13 amino acids. In DNA, the CDR3 is TGTGCCAGCAGTGCAGGGTATGGGCCGCCCAAGCATTTT. Protein sequence: CASSAGYGPPKHF.

This clonotype turned up a few times. The chain uses TRBV7-2 and TRBJ2-7, with 10 bases fitting TRBD1. V lost 2 bases to trimming and J lost 6 bases; unmatched junction nucleotides: 4. Looked up from germline, CDR1 is SGHTA and CDR2 is FQGNSA. This CDR3 region has 14 residues. The CDR3 reads CASSLLGQGGEQYF. CDR3 sequence (DNA): TGTGCCAGCAGCTTATTAGGACAGGGGGGCGAGCAGTACTTC.

There are a few counts of this clonotype. The chain carries TRBV20-1 and TRBJ1-1; TRBD1 is a possible D gene (5 bases). Germline V gene data show CDR1 as DFQATT and CDR2 as SNEGSKA (reference sequence). The CDR3 totals 14 residues. V was trimmed by 5 bases and J by 0 bases, leaving 13 bases between them. CDR3 in DNA: TGCAGTGCTGCCCCCGGGACGCTGAACACTGAAGCTTTCTTT. Translation: CSAAPGTLNTEAFF.

With regard to this clonotype: The junction departs from the called germline gene at one end, perhaps through a read error. This chain joins TRBV5-1 and TRBJ2-1; D may be TRBD1 or TRBD2 (5 bases each). The length of the CDR3 is 15 residues. Germline-derived CDR1 and CDR2 are SGHRS and YFSETQ. For the CDR3, the DNA is TGCGCCAGAAGCTTTTTCTCGACAGCGGTCAATGAGCGGTTATTC. It encodes CARSFFSTAVNERLF.

This clonotype was seen only a few times. The rearrangement uses TRBV6-5 and TRBJ2-7; 7 positions match TRBD2. V shed 2 bases and J 5 bases; nucleotides not matched to a gene: 6. Germline V gene sequence: CDR1 MNHEY, CDR2 SVGAGI. The CDR3 runs to 14 residues. CDR3 sequence: CASSYAGVMDEQYF. CDR3 DNA sequence: TGTGCCAGCAGTTACGCGGGGGTTATGGACGAGCAGTACTTC.

Only a few counts were recorded for this clonotype. The rearrangement uses TRBV7-2 and TRBJ2-3, with D perhaps TRBD1 (5 bases). Trimming cost V 4 bases and J 4 bases, with 12 bases left between them. The CDR3 covers 14 residues. Germline loops: CDR1 SGHTA, CDR2 FQGNSA. The CDR3 bases are TGTGCCAGCAGCTCTCAGGGATTTTCAGATACGCAGTATTTT. This encodes CASSSQGFSDTQYF.

This clonotype occurred a few times. V is TRBV20-1 and J is TRBJ1-4, with unresolved D. Germline values: CDR1 DFQATT, CDR2 SNEGSKA (reference sequence). The V and J ends lost 4 bases and 6 bases respectively, with 15 bases between them. The CDR3 is 14 residues long. CDR3 amino acids: CSAIGRTGDEKLFF. As DNA, the CDR3 is TGCAGTGCTATAGGTCGGACTGGAGATGAAAAACTGTTTTTT.

This clonotype was recorded a few times. No conserved phenylalanine or tryptophan is present at the end of the CDR3, so a read error is the likely explanation. V gene TRBV27 combines with J gene TRBJ2-3; unclear D gene. Between the trimmed V and J ends, which lost 9 bases and 9 bases, there was a span of 10 bases. This CDR3 comprises 10 residues. Germline loops: CDR1 MNHEY, CDR2 SMNVEV (reference sequence). DNA for the CDR3: TGTGCCAGTCACGGTGAGACGCAGTATTTG. Residues: CASHGETQYL.

A few counts support this clonotype. The J gene is TRBJ2-3, the V gene TRBV5-1; TRBD1 or TRBD2 may be the D gene (5 bases each). Germline V CDR1 and CDR2: SGHRS, YFSETQ. V lost 7 bases to trimming and J lost 0 bases, with 9 bases between them. The CDR3 is 13 residues long. In nucleotides, the CDR3 is TGCGCCAGCCATGGGACCAGCACAGATACGCAGTATTTT. Protein sequence: CASHGTSTDTQYF.

This clonotype was recorded at least ten times. Compared with germline, one end of the junction differs, possibly owing to a read error. The chain links TRBV7-9 to TRBJ2-1, with D hard to call. The CDR3 is 16 residues long. In germline, CDR1 is SEHNR, CDR2 FQNEAQ (reference sequence). CDR3 loop: CASIFLGISTYNEPFF. In DNA, the CDR3 is TGTGCCAGCATCTTTTTGGGAATATCCACCTACAATGAGCCGTTCTTC.

On this clonotype: Mismatch with germline at one junction end may stem from a read error. J is TRBJ1-5 and V is TRBV27, with a weak D call TRBD1 (6 bases). The CDR3 covers 13 residues. Per germline, CDR1 MNHEY and CDR2 SMNVEV (reference sequence). The CDR3 DNA reads as TGTTCCAGCAGTTCAGGGGCTGGGCGGCCCCAACATTTT. Translating it yields CSSSSGAGRPQHF.

On this clonotype: Because it lacks the conserved phenylalanine or tryptophan at the end, this CDR3 is likely a read error. Because the CDR3's place on the DNA is in doubt, the DNA is left out and the CDR3 is given as listed by TCRdb. The V gene is TRBV27, the J gene TRBJ2-3. The CDR3 comprises 10 residues, both ends counted. CDR1 and CDR2 from the germline V gene are MNHEY and SMNVEV (reference sequence). CDR3 in amino acids: CASHGDTTYC.

Only a few counts were recorded for this clonotype. No conserved phenylalanine or tryptophan is present at the end of the CDR3, so a read error is the likely explanation. The chain joins TRBV5-1 to TRBJ2-1; D is perhaps TRBD2 (6 bases). Trimming left V 1 base short and J 6 bases short, with 14 bases between. Germline-derived CDR1 and CDR2 are SGHRS and YFSETQ. The CDR3 has 15 amino acids. CDR3 sequence (DNA): TGCGCCAGCAGCTTGTGCGCGACAGCGGGCAATGAGCAGTTCTTA. It is translated as CASSLCATAGNEQFL.

The CDR3 here is CASSRTSGRSYEQYF. Here the CDR3 DNA reads TGTGCCAGCAGCCGGACTAGCGGGAGATCCTACGAGCAGTACTTC. J is TRBJ2-7 and V is TRBV7-2, with 13 bases fitting TRBD2. The trim removed 5 bases at V and 1 base at J, leaving 2 bases unmatched. The CDR3 totals 15 residues. In germline, CDR1 is SGHTA, CDR2 FQGNSA.

This clonotype was detected only a few times. The CDR3 DNA follows: TGTGCCAGCAGCTTCAGGGCCAACTATGGCTACACCTTC. It codes for CASSFRANYGYTF. V usage is TRBV11-2 and J usage is TRBJ1-2; weak D call: TRBD1 (5 bases). The CDR3 length is 13 residues. The V end was cut by 3 bases, the J end by 2 bases, with 7 bases between. The germline V gene has CDR1 SGHAT and CDR2 FQNNGV.

Notes on this clonotype: The CDR3 does not end in the conserved phenylalanine or tryptophan, so this is likely a read error. The gene calls are TRBV12-3 or TRBV12-4 and TRBJ1-1; tentatively, D is TRBD1 (5 bases). The CDR3 spans 16 residues. Trimming removed 6 bases at V and 4 bases at J, with 21 bases between. The CDR3 sequence is CASSIRVSKQFTEAFL. In DNA form, the CDR3 reads TGTGCCAGCAGCATCAGGGTTTCCAAACAGTTCACTGAAGCTTTCTTG.

This clonotype was detected ten times or more. The chain has TRBV7-8 and TRBJ1-2; TRBD1 matches at 10 bases. V was pared by 5 bases and J by 7 bases, with 10 bases of the junction left unmatched. This CDR3 comprises 15 residues. Germline CDR1 reads SGHVS; CDR2 reads FQNEAQ. The CDR3 DNA reads TGTGCCAGCAGCCCCGCGACAGGGGGCGCGTTTGGCTACACCTTC. It yields the protein CASSPATGGAFGYTF. The entire variable domain, with the rest obtained from reference TRBV7-8 and TRBJ1-2, is as follows: GAGVSQSPRYKVAKRGQDVALRCDPISGHVSLFWYQQALGQGPEFLTYFQNEAQLDKSGLPSDRFFAERPEGSVSTLKIQRTQQEDSAVYLCASSPATGGAFGYTFGSGTRLTVV.

This clonotype was counted only a few times. The gene calls are TRBV7-6 and TRBJ2-7, with 13 bases aligning to TRBD2. The CDR3 length is 16 residues. The germline CDR1 and CDR2 sequences are SGHVS and FNYEAQ. The V segment lost 3 bases and the J segment 0 bases; nucleotides outside the gene matches: 2. The CDR3: CASSFRTSGSSYEQYF. CDR3 nucleotide sequence: TGTGCCAGCAGCTTCCGGACTAGCGGGAGCTCCTACGAGCAGTACTTC.

Only one count was recorded for this clonotype. Its ends do not fully match the called genes, so a read error is possible. The rearrangement links TRBV7-9 to TRBJ2-1, with D hard to call. The CDR3 loop spans 16 amino acids. In germline, CDR1 is SEHNR, CDR2 FQNEAQ (reference sequence). The CDR3 nucleotides are TGTTCCAGCAGCTTAATAGGTGTCAGCTCCTACAATGAGAAGTTCTTC. Protein product: CSSSLIGVSSYNEKFF.

The rearrangement uses TRBV7-9 and TRBJ2-1; no clear D. Germline CDR1 reads SEHNR; CDR2 reads FQNEAQ (reference sequence). V shed 1 base and J shed 2 bases, with 12 bases lying between them. This CDR3 has 16 residues. In nucleotides, the CDR3 is TGTGCCAGCAGCTTAGTGGTAATATACACCTACAATGAGCAGTTCTTC. Its protein is CASSLVVIYTYNEQFF.

With regard to this clonotype: This may be a read error, as it is one base from a much larger clone. The chain combines TRBV20-1 with TRBJ1-2, with D perhaps TRBD1 (6 bases). Germline V gene sequence: CDR1 DFQATT, CDR2 SNEGSKA (reference sequence). The CDR3 runs 13 residues. V was pared by 8 bases and J by 8 bases, with 21 bases between. CDR3 in amino acids: CSSPGWGAQGYTF. CDR3 in DNA: TGCAGTTCTCCTGGGTGGGGGGCGCAGGGCTACACCTTC.

Of note for this clonotype: The junction shows a germline mismatch at one end, possibly a read error. V and J are TRBV10-2 and TRBJ2-1; D not resolved. Per germline, CDR1 WSHSY and CDR2 SAAADI. The CDR3 is 11 residues long. This chain's CDR3 is CASSDYNEHCF. CDR3 nucleotides: TGCGCCAGCAGTGACTACAATGAGCATTGCTTC.

The chain carries TRBV7-9 and TRBJ2-1; 8 bases fit TRBD1. This CDR3 spans 14 amino acids. CDR1 SEHNR and CDR2 FQNEAQ come from the germline V gene (reference sequence). Trimming cost V 9 bases and J 8 bases; bases outside gene matches: 12. The CDR3: CASARQGSDHEQFF. The CDR3 DNA is TGTGCCAGTGCCAGACAGGGGTCGGACCATGAGCAGTTCTTC.

Note on this clonotype: At one of its ends the junction is not consistent with the germline gene, which may arise from a read error. J is TRBJ2-1 and V is TRBV28, with a weak D call TRBD2 (5 bases). The V gene's germline CDR1 is MDHEN and CDR2 SYDVKM. CDR3 length: 12 amino acids. This CDR3 reads CATSFYLAEQFF. CDR3 DNA: TGTGCCACCAGTTTTTACCTAGCTGAGCAGTTCTTC.

The genes are TRBV28 and TRBJ2-7, with D possibly TRBD2 on 7 matching bases. V dropped 11 bases and J dropped 5 bases, with 13 bases sitting between them. This CDR3 region has 11 residues. Germline values: CDR1 MDHEN, CDR2 SYDVKM. CDR3 coding DNA: TGTGCCGCACGGGGGGCAAACGAGCAGTACTTC. This translates into CAARGANEQYF.